The next 15 T cell receptor beta chains were all read from a single sample in a study of Graves' ophthalmopathy and Graves' hyperthyroidism. RNA transcripts yielded amplified TCR beta CDR3 regions. First-round RT-PCR employed HTBI primers, with a second-round multiplex PCR after it. TCRdb reprocessed the multiplex PCR reads with MiXCR, giving one entry per CDR3 protein. There are roughly 500,000 distinct CDR3 sequences in the sample; around an eighth occur only once, and about 10% lies in the top ten. The sequenced material came from blood. The receptors stem from a woman aged 30 to 39 with Graves' ophthalmopathy.

This clonotype was observed at least ten times. The chain carries TRBV28 and TRBJ2-5; 7 bases agree with TRBD1. The germline CDR1 and CDR2 sequences are MDHEN and SYDVKM. The CDR3 is made up of 13 amino acids. The junction had 6 bases not matched to a gene; V was cut back by 7 bases and J by 4 bases. The CDR3 DNA sequence: TGTGCCAGCATTCCGACAGGGCTAGAGACCCAGTACTTC. It translates to CASIPTGLETQYF.

Turning to this clonotype: A much bigger clone sits one base away, suggesting this may be a read error. CDR3 in amino acids: CASTLGGGRGETRYF. The CDR3, as DNA: TGTGCCAGCACCCTAGGGGGGGGGCGTGGAGAGACCCGGTACTTC. The chain carries TRBV9 and TRBJ2-5, with D possibly matching TRBD2 (7 bases). CDR3 length: 15 residues. Germline lookup yields CDR1 SGDLS and CDR2 YYNGEE. Together with reference TRBV9 and TRBJ2-5, the CDR3 gives the full variable domain: DSGVTQTPKHLITATGQRVTLRCSPRSGDLSVYWYQQSLDQGLQFLIQYYNGEERAKGNILERFSAQQFPDLHSELNLSSLELGDSALYFCASTLGGGRGETRYFGPGTRLLVL.

This clonotype was observed many times. V and J are TRBV5-1 and TRBJ2-7, with D uncertain. Germline V CDR1 and CDR2: SGHRS, YFSETQ. Trimming shortened V by 3 bases and J by 3 bases, and 13 bases separated the two germline ends. The CDR3 is 14 residues long. CDR3 region: CASSSERLFYEQYF. CDR3 nucleotide sequence: TGCGCCAGCAGCTCGGAGCGACTCTTCTACGAGCAGTACTTC.

This clonotype has only a few counts. CDR3 residues: CASSQESGGTANTGELFF. In DNA form, the CDR3 reads TGCGCCAGCAGCCAAGAATCGGGAGGGACAGCGAACACCGGGGAGCTGTTTTTT. This chain connects TRBV4-1 to TRBJ2-2; the D gene is possibly TRBD2 (8 bases). The CDR3 covers 18 residues. The germline V gene has CDR1 MGHRA and CDR2 YSYEKL. V was trimmed by 0 bases and J by 0 bases, leaving 14 bases between them.

The genes are TRBV30 and TRBJ2-7, with D unresolved. The CDR3 totals 13 residues. Germline V lookup: CDR1 GTSNPN, CDR2 SVGIG (reference sequence). Trimming took off 0 bases at V and 3 bases at J, with 9 bases between the two ends. As DNA, the CDR3 is TGTGCCTGGAGTGTAACTGACATCTACGAGCAGTACTTC. Amino acid sequence: CAWSVTDIYEQYF. Combining the CDR3 with reference TRBV30 and TRBJ2-7 gives the whole variable domain SQTIHQWPATLVQPVGSPLSLECTVEGTSNPNLYWYRQAAGRGLQLLFYSVGIGQISSEVPQNLSASRPQDRQFILSSKKLLLSDSGFYLCAWSVTDIYEQYFGPGTRLTVT.

The V gene is TRBV4-1, the J gene TRBJ2-5, with 7 bases lining up with TRBD1. Losses at the gene ends were 0 bases for V and 4 bases for J; bases not matched to a gene: 8. Germline V CDR1 and CDR2: MGHRA, YSYEKL. The CDR3 covers 16 residues. This chain's CDR3 is CASSQDEGARGETQYF. CDR3 coding DNA: TGCGCCAGCAGCCAAGATGAGGGGGCTCGGGGAGAGACCCAGTACTTC.

The chain has TRBV4-1 and TRBJ2-5; D is ambiguous. The CDR3 has 15 amino acids. CDR1 and CDR2 (germline): MGHRA, YSYEKL. The V and J ends lost 0 bases and 1 base respectively, with 9 bases between them. The CDR3: CASSQDRNIQETQYF. The CDR3 DNA sequence: TGCGCCAGCAGCCAAGATCGAAACATCCAAGAGACCCAGTACTTC.

In this sample, this clonotype turned up many times. The chain uses TRBV29-1 and TRBJ1-1; D ambiguous. The CDR3 runs to 10 residues. Deletions cut 7 bases from V and 5 bases from J, with 8 bases between. Germline CDR1 is SQVTM and CDR2 is ANQGSEA. The DNA of the CDR3 is TGCAGCGAGGACCGAACTGAAGCTTTCTTT. Its protein is CSEDRTEAFF.

This clonotype was recorded many times. The chain uses TRBV5-1 and TRBJ1-2; 8 nucleotides line up with TRBD1. CDR3 length equals 15 residues. The ends lost 0 bases at V and 7 bases at J; junction bases unmatched: 8. Germline V gene sequence: CDR1 SGHRS, CDR2 YFSETQ. The CDR3 DNA follows: TGCGCCAGCAGCTTGGCCCCCGGGACAGGAGGTGGCTACACCTTC. The encoded protein is CASSLAPGTGGGYTF. Full variable domain (missing parts from reference TRBV5-1 and TRBJ1-2): KAGVTQTPRYLIKTRGQQVTLSCSPISGHRSVSWYQQTPGQGLQFLFEYFSETQRNKGNFPGRFSGRQFSNSRSEMNVSTLELGDSALYLCASSLAPGTGGGYTFGSGTRLTVV.

V usage is TRBV3-1 and J usage is TRBJ1-5; the D gene is possibly TRBD1 (5 bases). The CDR3 covers 12 residues. The germline V and J ends were trimmed by 5 bases and 6 bases, with 8 bases remaining between them. From germline, CDR1 is LGHDT and CDR2 YNNKEL (reference sequence). CDR3 residues: CASSAGFQPQHF. The CDR3 DNA reads TGTGCCAGCAGCGCAGGGTTTCAGCCCCAGCATTTT.

This clonotype was observed many times. V usage is TRBV12-3 or TRBV12-4 and J usage is TRBJ2-7, with D perhaps TRBD1 (5 bases). With 3 bases removed from V and 2 bases from J, the gap between germline ends came to 5 bases. The CDR3 consists of 12 residues. CDR3: CASSFRAYEQYF. CDR3 DNA sequence: TGTGCCAGCAGTTTCAGGGCCTACGAGCAGTACTTC.

This clonotype was detected ten times or more. V is TRBV2 and J is TRBJ1-2, with TRBD1 as a possible D gene (5 bases). The V gene lost 8 bases and the J gene lost 8 bases, with 21 bases spanning the gap. The CDR3 loop spans 14 amino acids. The germline V gene encodes CDR1 SNHLY and CDR2 FYNNEI. CDR3 amino acids: CASSTVRDVEGYTF. The CDR3 coding sequence is TGTGCCAGCTCCACTGTCCGGGACGTCGAAGGCTACACCTTC.

This clonotype showed up many times. The rearrangement links TRBV7-9 to TRBJ2-7, with TRBD2 matching 12 bases. This CDR3 has 15 amino acids. Losses at the gene ends were 4 bases for V and 5 bases for J; bases not matched to a gene: 6. Germline CDR1 reads SEHNR; CDR2 reads FQNEAQ (reference sequence). The CDR3 sequence: CASSSTSGRGDEQYF. CDR3 DNA: TGTGCCAGCAGCTCGACTAGCGGGAGAGGGGACGAGCAGTACTTC.

The genes are TRBV24-1 and TRBJ2-2; TRBD1 aligns across 7 bases. V shed 2 bases, J shed 8 bases, and the junction held 4 bases outside the gene matches. CDR1 and CDR2 (germline): KGHDR, SFDVKD. This CDR3 is built from 14 residues. CDR3 DNA: TGTGCCACCAGTGATTGGACAGGAACAGGGGAGCTGTTTTTT. Its translation is CATSDWTGTGELFF.

This clonotype was counted at least ten times. This rearrangement joins TRBV30 to TRBJ2-2; possible D gene TRBD1, 5 bases. CDR1 is GTSNPN, CDR2 SVGIG, per germline (reference sequence). V lost 4 bases and J lost 6, with 18 bases in between. The CDR3 totals 15 residues. CDR3 bases: TGTGCCTGGATCAAACCAGGGATTCAGTCCGGGGAGCTGTTTTTT. This encodes CAWIKPGIQSGELFF.